The 21 T cell receptor beta chains below come from one sample, sequenced in a study of T cells in Graves' hyperthyroidism and ophthalmopathy. There were TCR beta CDR3 regions amplified from RNA transcripts. The study used the HTBI primer set for a first-round RT-PCR of the TCR CDR3. A single record per CDR3 protein comes from TCRdb applying MiXCR to the multiplex PCR reads. The sample lists 400,000 or so distinct CDR3 sequences; around 13% were seen once. Sequencing was carried out using blood. The receptors stem from a woman younger than 45 with Graves' ophthalmopathy.

Ten or more counts support this clonotype. The chain uses TRBV7-9 and TRBJ2-2; D possibly corresponds to TRBD1 (6 bases). This CDR3 contains 16 residues. Trimming removed 5 bases from V and 2 bases from J, with 15 bases in between. Germline CDR1 reads SEHNR; CDR2 reads FQNEAQ (reference sequence). CDR3 in DNA: TGTGCCAGCAGCCTACGGACAGAGATAAACACCGGGGAGCTGTTTTTT. Translated: CASSLRTEINTGELFF.

A word on this clonotype: Relative to the germline gene, one junction end is altered; a read error may explain this. The CDR3 loop is CASSELGNNGKLFF. CDR3 bases: TGTGCCAGCAGTGAATTGGGCAACAATGGAAAACTGTTTTTT. The chain employs TRBV6-1 and TRBJ1-4; D call uncertain. The CDR3 runs 14 residues. Per the germline V gene, CDR1 is MNHNS and CDR2 is SASEGT.

The rearrangement joins TRBV20-1 to TRBJ2-3; 16 bases match TRBD2. This CDR3 has 19 amino acids. Germline CDR1 reads DFQATT; CDR2 reads SNEGSKA (reference sequence). After removal of 3 bases from V and 0 bases from J, the junction contained 9 bases not matched to a gene. The chain's CDR3 is CSARTWGLAGGRSTDTQYF. The CDR3 DNA reads TGCAGTGCTAGGACCTGGGGACTAGCGGGGGGGCGGAGCACAGATACGCAGTATTTT.

This clonotype was counted ten times or more. The V gene is TRBV14, the J gene TRBJ2-2; 7 nucleotides line up with TRBD2. Germline loops: CDR1 SGHDN, CDR2 FVKESK. With V trimmed by 4 bases and J by 3 bases, 8 bases remained unmatched. The CDR3 is made up of 16 amino acids. CDR3 DNA sequence: TGTGCCAGCAGCCGAACAGGACTAGGGTACACCGGGGAGCTGTTTTTT. Translating it yields CASSRTGLGYTGELFF.

This clonotype was detected ten times or more. The V gene is TRBV28, the J gene TRBJ2-5; D is undetermined. The germline V gene has CDR1 MDHEN and CDR2 SYDVKM. Between the trimmed V and J ends, which lost 6 bases and 0 bases, there was a span of 5 bases. The CDR3 is 12 amino acids. The DNA of the CDR3 is TGTGCCAGCAGACCCGACCAAGAGACCCAGTACTTC. It yields the protein CASRPDQETQYF.

This clonotype was counted ten times or more. The CDR3: CASSFRASGGEETQYF. The CDR3 coding sequence is TGTGCCAGCAGCTTTCGGGCTAGCGGGGGGGAAGAGACCCAGTACTTC. V gene TRBV7-6 combines with J gene TRBJ2-5; 12 bases line up with TRBD2. Germline loops: CDR1 SGHVS, CDR2 FNYEAQ. With 3 bases clipped from V and 3 bases from J, the junction kept 5 bases outside the gene matches. The CDR3 consists of 16 residues. Drawing the rest from reference TRBV7-6 and TRBJ2-5, the complete variable domain is GAGVSQSPRYKVTKRGQDVALRCDPISGHVSLYWYRQALGQGPEFLTYFNYEAQQDKSGLPNDRFSAERPEGSISTLTIQRTEQRDSAMYRCASSFRASGGEETQYFGPGTRLLVL.

This clonotype showed up many times. This sequence joins TRBV20-1 and TRBJ1-6; D call uncertain. The CDR3 sequence is 17 residues long. V was clipped by 0 bases and J by 1 base, with 13 bases between them. Germline loops: CDR1 DFQATT, CDR2 SNEGSKA (reference sequence). The CDR3 is CSARDLSVGSYNSPLHF. DNA for the CDR3: TGCAGTGCTAGAGATCTAAGCGTAGGATCCTATAATTCACCCCTCCACTTT.

This clonotype was counted ten times or more. The chain is built from TRBV30 and TRBJ1-2; a weak D match, TRBD1 (5 bases). This CDR3 region has 14 residues. V was cut by 4 bases and J by 8 bases, with 20 bases left in between. Germline CDR1 GTSNPN, CDR2 SVGIG (reference sequence). CDR3 nucleotide sequence: TGTGCCTGGACTCGGGGGACGGAGGGTTTCGGCTACACCTTC. It translates to CAWTRGTEGFGYTF. The full variable domain, completed using reference TRBV30 and TRBJ1-2, is SQTIHQWPATLVQPVGSPLSLECTVEGTSNPNLYWYRQAAGRGLQLLFYSVGIGQISSEVPQNLSASRPQDRQFILSSKKLLLSDSGFYLCAWTRGTEGFGYTFGSGTRLTVV.

This clonotype has a handful of counts. The V call is TRBV19, the J call TRBJ2-1; D possibly corresponds to TRBD1 (5 bases). This CDR3 has 14 residues. From germline, CDR1 is LNHDA and CDR2 SQIVND (reference sequence). Trimming took off 6 bases at V and 0 bases at J, with 9 bases between the two ends. CDR3 bases: TGTGCCAGTAGAGGGGTTAACTCCTACAATGAGCAGTTCTTC. It codes for CASRGVNSYNEQFF.

This rearrangement joins TRBV25-1 to TRBJ1-4, with unresolved D. The V end lost 3 bases, the J end lost 6 bases, and 8 bases lay between the germline ends. Germline V gives CDR1 MGHDK, CDR2 SYGVNS. CDR3 length: 13 amino acids. The CDR3 bases are TGTGCCAGCAGTGATAAGATGTATGAAAAACTGTTTTTT. It specifies CASSDKMYEKLFF.

In its sample, this clonotype was seen many times. Relative to the germline gene, one junction end is altered; a read error may explain this. The rearrangement links TRBV15 to TRBJ2-7, with D possibly TRBD2 on 5 matching bases. The CDR3 sequence is 15 residues long. Germline V lookup: CDR1 LNHNV, CDR2 YYDKDF (reference sequence). The CDR3 reads CATSRLAQMTYEQYF. The CDR3 nucleotides are TGTGCCACCAGCAGACTAGCCCAAATGACCTATGAGCAGTACTTC.

V usage is TRBV19 and J usage is TRBJ2-1; D is possibly TRBD1 or TRBD2 (6 bases each). Germline V lookup: CDR1 LNHDA, CDR2 SQIVND (reference sequence). The CDR3 runs 14 residues. V lost 1 base to trimming and J lost 9 bases, with 13 bases between them. Written as DNA, the CDR3 is TGTGCCAGTAGTATAGGAGGGGGGTCGGGTGAGCAGTTCTTC. Its translation is CASSIGGGSGEQFF.

The rearrangement links TRBV29-1 to TRBJ2-1; 16 nucleotides agree with TRBD2. This CDR3 contains 17 residues. CDR1 SQVTM and CDR2 ANQGSEA come from the germline V gene. Trimming removed 6 bases from V and 2 bases from J; junction bases left unmatched: 7. The CDR3 region has the DNA TGCAGCGTATCGGGACTAGCGGGGGGGCCCGCCTACAATGAGCAGTTCTTC. Translated: CSVSGLAGGPAYNEQFF.

The chain recombines TRBV19 with TRBJ1-1; 7 positions agree with TRBD1. The germline V gene encodes CDR1 LNHDA and CDR2 SQIVND (reference sequence). The CDR3 extends over 14 amino acids. Germline trimming cut 4 bases from V and 11 bases from J; bases unmatched to any gene: 13. CDR3 amino acids: CASSTRDSNHGAFF. CDR3 nucleotide sequence: TGTGCCAGTAGTACCCGGGACAGCAACCATGGGGCTTTCTTT.

Here the CDR3 reads CASSPGTGKKLFF. Here the CDR3 DNA reads TGTGCCAGCAGTCCGGGGACAGGGAAAAAACTGTTTTTT. The rearrangement joins TRBV6-1 to TRBJ1-4; 9 positions match TRBD1. Germline V CDR1 and CDR2: MNHNS, SASEGT. CDR3 length equals 13 residues. Trimming cost V 5 bases and J 9 bases; bases outside gene matches: 4.

Worth noting for this clonotype: This may stem from a read error, because a much larger clone lies one nucleotide away. The chain has TRBV20-1 and TRBJ2-5, with 7 bases lining up with TRBD2. V dropped 5 bases and J dropped 9; count of bases not matched to a gene: 9. The CDR3 has 12 amino acids. Germline lookup yields CDR1 DFQATT and CDR2 SNEGSKA (reference sequence). The CDR3 bases are TGCAGTGCTCGGGGGGACTCCGAGGCCCAGTACTTC. Residues: CSARGDSEAQYF.

This clonotype appeared many times. The chain combines TRBV5-1 with TRBJ2-1; 11 bases agree with TRBD2. Germline lookup yields CDR1 SGHRS and CDR2 YFSETQ. J gave up 1 base and V 9 bases, and 6 bases lay outside the gene matches. CDR3 length equals 15 residues. In DNA form, the CDR3 reads TGCGCCACCAAACTAGCGGGGGCTTCCTACAATGAGCAGTTCTTC. The encoded protein is CATKLAGASYNEQFF.

V is TRBV18 and J is TRBJ2-5, with a tentative D call TRBD1 (5 bases). V dropped 8 bases and J dropped 5 bases, with 18 bases sitting between them. The CDR3 consists of 14 residues. Germline values: CDR1 KGHSH, CDR2 LQKENI. The CDR3 sequence: CASSLRQSRETQYF. In DNA form, the CDR3 reads TGTGCCAGCAGCCTCCGACAGAGCCGGGAGACCCAGTACTTC. Based on the CDR3 plus reference TRBV18 and TRBJ2-5, the full variable domain is NAGVMQNPRHLVRRRGQEARLRCSPMKGHSHVYWYRQLPEEGLKFMVYLQKENIIDESGMPKERFSAEFPKEGPSILRIQQVVRGDSAAYFCASSLRQSRETQYFGPGTRLLVL.

A few counts support this clonotype. V usage is TRBV9 and J usage is TRBJ1-1; D unclear. This CDR3 has 14 amino acids. The V gene lost 1 base and the J gene lost 4 bases, with 11 bases spanning the gap. Germline loops: CDR1 SGDLS, CDR2 YYNGEE. DNA for the CDR3: TGTGCCAGCAGCGTACTTGAAAGTAGCACTGAAGCTTTCTTT. It specifies CASSVLESSTEAFF.

This clonotype occurred many times. V usage is TRBV12-3 or TRBV12-4 and J usage is TRBJ1-3; a weak D match, TRBD1 (6 bases). This CDR3 is 15 amino acids long. Deletions cut 5 bases from V and 0 bases from J, with 11 bases between. The chain's CDR3 is CASSSTGFSGNTIYF. CDR3 bases: TGTGCCAGCAGTAGTACAGGGTTCTCTGGAAACACCATATATTTT.

This clonotype was observed at least ten times. The rearrangement joins TRBV2 to TRBJ2-1; TRBD2 might be the D (7 bases). CDR1 is SNHLY and CDR2 is FYNNEI in the germline V gene. Deletions cut 6 bases from V and 6 bases from J, with 18 bases between. This CDR3 has 15 amino acids. The CDR3 spells CASSERGGPSNEQFF. As DNA, the CDR3 is TGTGCCAGCAGCGAGAGGGGGGGGCCTAGCAATGAGCAGTTCTTC. Full variable domain (remainder filled in from reference TRBV2 and TRBJ2-1): EPEVTQTPSHQVTQMGQEVILRCVPISNHLYFYWYRQILGQKVEFLVSFYNNEISEKSEIFDDQFSVERPDGSNFTLKIRSTKLEDSAMYFCASSERGGPSNEQFFGPGTRLTVL.